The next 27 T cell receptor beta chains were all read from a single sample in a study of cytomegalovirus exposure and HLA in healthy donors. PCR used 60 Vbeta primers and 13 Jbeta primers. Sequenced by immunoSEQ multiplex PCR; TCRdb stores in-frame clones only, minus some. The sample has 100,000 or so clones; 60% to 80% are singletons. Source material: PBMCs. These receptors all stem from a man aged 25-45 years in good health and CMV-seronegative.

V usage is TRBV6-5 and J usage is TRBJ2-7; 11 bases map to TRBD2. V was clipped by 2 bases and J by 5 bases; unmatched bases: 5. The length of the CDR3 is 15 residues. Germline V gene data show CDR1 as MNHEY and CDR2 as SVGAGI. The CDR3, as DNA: TGTGCCAGCAGTTACACTAGCGGGAGTTCACACGAGCAGTACTTC. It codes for CASSYTSGSSHEQYF.

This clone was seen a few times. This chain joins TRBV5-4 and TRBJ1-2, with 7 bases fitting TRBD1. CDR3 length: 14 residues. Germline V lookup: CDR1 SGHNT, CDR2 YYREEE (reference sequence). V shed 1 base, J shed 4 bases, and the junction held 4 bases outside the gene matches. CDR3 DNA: TGTGCCAGCAGCTTGTTAGGGGACAGCTATGGCTACACCTTC. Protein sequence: CASSLLGDSYGYTF. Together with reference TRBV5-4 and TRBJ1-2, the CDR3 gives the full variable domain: ETGVTQSPTHLIKTRGQQVTLRCSSQSGHNTVSWYQQALGQGPQFIFQYYREEENGRGNFPPRFSGLQFPNYSSELNVNALELDDSALYLCASSLLGDSYGYTFGSGTRLTVV.

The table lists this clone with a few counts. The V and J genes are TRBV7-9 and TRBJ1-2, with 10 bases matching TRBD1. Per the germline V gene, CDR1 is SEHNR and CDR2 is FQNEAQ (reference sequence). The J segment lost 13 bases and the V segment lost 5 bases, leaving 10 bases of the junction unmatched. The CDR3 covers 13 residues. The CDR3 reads CASSRGQGLLPTF. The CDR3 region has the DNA TGTGCCAGCAGCAGGGGACAGGGGCTTCTGCCCACCTTC.

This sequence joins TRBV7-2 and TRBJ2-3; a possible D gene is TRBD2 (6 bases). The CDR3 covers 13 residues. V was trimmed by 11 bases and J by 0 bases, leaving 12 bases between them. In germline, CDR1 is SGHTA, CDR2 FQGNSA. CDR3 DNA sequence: TGTGCCGAAGGAGGGACTAGCACAGATACGCAGTATTTT. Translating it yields CAEGGTSTDTQYF.

The CDR3 is CASSSLAGGPLNEQFF. CDR3 bases: TGTGCCAGCAGCTCCTTAGCGGGAGGGCCTCTTAATGAGCAGTTCTTC. This chain links TRBV7-9 with TRBJ2-1; 11 positions match TRBD2. V was clipped by 4 bases and J by 7 bases; unmatched bases: 9. The CDR3 runs to 16 residues. Germline V gene sequence: CDR1 SEHNR, CDR2 FQNEAQ (reference sequence).

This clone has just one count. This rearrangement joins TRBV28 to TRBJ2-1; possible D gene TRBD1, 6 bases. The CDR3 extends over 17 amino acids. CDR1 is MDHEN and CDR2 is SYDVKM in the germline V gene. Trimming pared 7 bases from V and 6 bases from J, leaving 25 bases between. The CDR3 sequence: CASTTLGYLGTSNEQFF. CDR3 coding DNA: TGTGCCAGCACTACTCTAGGCTACCTTGGGACATCCAATGAGCAGTTCTTC. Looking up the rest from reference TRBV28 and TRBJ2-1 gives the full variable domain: DVKVTQSSRYLVKRTGEKVFLECVQDMDHENMFWYRQDPGLGLRLIYFSYDVKMKEKGDIPEGYSVSREKKERFSLILESASTNQTSMYLCASTTLGYLGTSNEQFFGPGTRLTVL.

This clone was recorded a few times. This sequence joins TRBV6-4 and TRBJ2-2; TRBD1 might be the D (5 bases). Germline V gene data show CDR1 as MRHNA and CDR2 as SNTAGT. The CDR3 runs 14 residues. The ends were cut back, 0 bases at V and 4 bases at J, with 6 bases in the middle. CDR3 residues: CASSDSGVTGELFF. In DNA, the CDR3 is TGTGCCAGCAGTGACTCAGGGGTCACCGGGGAGCTGTTTTTT.

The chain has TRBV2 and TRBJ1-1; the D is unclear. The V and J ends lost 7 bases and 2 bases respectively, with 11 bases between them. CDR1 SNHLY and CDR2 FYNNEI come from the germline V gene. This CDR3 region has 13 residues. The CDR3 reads CASIIRYNTEAFF. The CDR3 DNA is TGTGCCAGCATTATCCGCTACAACACTGAAGCTTTCTTT.

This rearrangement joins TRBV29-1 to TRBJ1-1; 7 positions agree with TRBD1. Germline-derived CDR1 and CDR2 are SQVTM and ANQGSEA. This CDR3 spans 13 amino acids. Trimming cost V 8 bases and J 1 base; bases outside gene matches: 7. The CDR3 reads CSTTWTGNTEAFF. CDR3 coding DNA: TGCAGCACCACGTGGACAGGGAACACTGAAGCTTTCTTT.

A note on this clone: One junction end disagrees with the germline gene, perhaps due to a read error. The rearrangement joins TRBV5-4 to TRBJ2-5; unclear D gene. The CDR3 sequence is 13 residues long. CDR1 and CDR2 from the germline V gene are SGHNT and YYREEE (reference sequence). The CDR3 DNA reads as TGCGCCAGCAGCTTGGGTCTACAAGAGACCCAGTACTTC. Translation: CASSLGLQETQYF.

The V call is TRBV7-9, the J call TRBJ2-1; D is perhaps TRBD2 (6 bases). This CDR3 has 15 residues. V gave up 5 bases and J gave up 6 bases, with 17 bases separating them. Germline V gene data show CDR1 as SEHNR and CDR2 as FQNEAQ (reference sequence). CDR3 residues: CASSLVIGSGNEQFF. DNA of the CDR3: TGTGCCAGCAGCCTAGTCATCGGGAGCGGCAATGAGCAGTTCTTC.

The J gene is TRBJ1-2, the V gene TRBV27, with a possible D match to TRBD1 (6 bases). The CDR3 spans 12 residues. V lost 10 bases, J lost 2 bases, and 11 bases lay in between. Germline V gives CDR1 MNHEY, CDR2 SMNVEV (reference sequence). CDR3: CATADRNYGYTF. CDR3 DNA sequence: TGTGCCACCGCCGACAGGAACTATGGCTACACCTTC.

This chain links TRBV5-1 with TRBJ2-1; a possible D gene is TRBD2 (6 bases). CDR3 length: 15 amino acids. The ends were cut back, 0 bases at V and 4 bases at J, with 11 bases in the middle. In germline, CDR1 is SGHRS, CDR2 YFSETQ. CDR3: CASSLGGGAYNEQFF. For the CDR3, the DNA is TGCGCCAGCAGCTTGGGCGGAGGGGCATACAATGAGCAGTTCTTC.

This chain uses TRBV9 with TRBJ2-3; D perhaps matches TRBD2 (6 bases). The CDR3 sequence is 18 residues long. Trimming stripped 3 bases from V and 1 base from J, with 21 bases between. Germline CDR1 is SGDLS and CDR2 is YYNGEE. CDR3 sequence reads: CASSATSVPGTRTDTQYF. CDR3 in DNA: TGTGCCAGCAGCGCGACTTCAGTTCCCGGGACTCGCACAGATACGCAGTATTTT.

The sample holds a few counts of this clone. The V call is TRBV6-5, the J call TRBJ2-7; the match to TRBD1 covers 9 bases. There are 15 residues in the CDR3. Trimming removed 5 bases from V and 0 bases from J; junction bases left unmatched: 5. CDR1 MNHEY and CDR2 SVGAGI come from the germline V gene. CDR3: CASSRGQGSSYEQYF. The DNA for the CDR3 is TGTGCCAGCAGTCGCGGACAGGGGAGCTCCTACGAGCAGTACTTC.

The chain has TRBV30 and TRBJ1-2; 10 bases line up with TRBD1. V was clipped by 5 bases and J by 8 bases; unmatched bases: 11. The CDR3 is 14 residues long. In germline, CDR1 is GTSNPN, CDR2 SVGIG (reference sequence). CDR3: CAWARGQGRGGYTF. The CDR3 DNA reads TGTGCCTGGGCTCGGGGACAGGGGAGAGGAGGCTACACCTTC.

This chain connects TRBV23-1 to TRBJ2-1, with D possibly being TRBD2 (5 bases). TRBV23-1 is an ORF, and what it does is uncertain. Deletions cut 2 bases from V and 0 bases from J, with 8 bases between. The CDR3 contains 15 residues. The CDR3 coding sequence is TGCGCCAGCAGTCAAGGCACTAGCTCCTACAATGAGCAGTTCTTC. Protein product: CASSQGTSSYNEQFF.

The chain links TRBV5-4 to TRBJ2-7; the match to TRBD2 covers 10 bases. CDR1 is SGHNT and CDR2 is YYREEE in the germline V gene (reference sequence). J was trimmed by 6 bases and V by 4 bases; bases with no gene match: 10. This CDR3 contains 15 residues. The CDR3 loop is CASSLKREGVPEQYF. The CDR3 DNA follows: TGTGCCAGCAGCCTGAAGCGGGAGGGCGTCCCCGAGCAGTACTTC.

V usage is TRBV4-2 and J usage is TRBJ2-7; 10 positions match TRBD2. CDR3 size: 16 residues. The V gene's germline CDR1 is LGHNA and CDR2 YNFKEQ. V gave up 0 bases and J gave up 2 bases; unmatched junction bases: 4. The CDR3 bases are TGTGCCAGCAGCCAAGACTTGAGCGGGAGGGCCTACGAGCAGTACTTC. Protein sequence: CASSQDLSGRAYEQYF.

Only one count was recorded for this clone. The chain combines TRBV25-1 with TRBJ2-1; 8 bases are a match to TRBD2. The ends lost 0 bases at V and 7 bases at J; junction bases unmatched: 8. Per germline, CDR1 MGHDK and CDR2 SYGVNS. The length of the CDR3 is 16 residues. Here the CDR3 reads CASSEYRAGGQNEQFF. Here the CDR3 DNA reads TGTGCCAGCAGTGAATATAGGGCGGGAGGTCAGAATGAGCAGTTCTTC. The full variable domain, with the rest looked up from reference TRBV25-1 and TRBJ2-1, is EADIYQTPRYLVIGTGKKITLECSQTMGHDKMYWYQQDPGMELHLIHYSYGVNSTEKGDLSSESTVSRIRTEHFPLTLESARPSHTSQYLCASSEYRAGGQNEQFFGPGTRLTVL.

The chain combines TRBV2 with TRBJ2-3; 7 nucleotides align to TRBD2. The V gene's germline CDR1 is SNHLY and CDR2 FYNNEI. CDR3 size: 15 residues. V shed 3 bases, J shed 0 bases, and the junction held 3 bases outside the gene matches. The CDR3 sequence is CASSDDGRSTDTQYF. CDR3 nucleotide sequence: TGTGCCAGCAGTGATGACGGGAGGAGCACAGATACGCAGTATTTT.

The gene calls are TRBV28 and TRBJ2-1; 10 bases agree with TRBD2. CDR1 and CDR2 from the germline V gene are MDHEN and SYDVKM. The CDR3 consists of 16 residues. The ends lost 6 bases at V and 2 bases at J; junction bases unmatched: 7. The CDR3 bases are TGTGCCAGCAGCCGGACGAGCGGGAGGGCCTACAATGAGCAGTTCTTC. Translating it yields CASSRTSGRAYNEQFF.

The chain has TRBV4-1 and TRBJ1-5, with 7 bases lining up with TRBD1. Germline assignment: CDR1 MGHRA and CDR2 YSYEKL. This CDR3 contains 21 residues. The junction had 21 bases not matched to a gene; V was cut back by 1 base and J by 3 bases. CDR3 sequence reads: CASSQVPLGGGRLTTNQPQHF. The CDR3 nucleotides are TGCGCCAGCAGCCAAGTACCGTTAGGGGGCGGACGGCTTACTACCAATCAGCCCCAGCATTTT.

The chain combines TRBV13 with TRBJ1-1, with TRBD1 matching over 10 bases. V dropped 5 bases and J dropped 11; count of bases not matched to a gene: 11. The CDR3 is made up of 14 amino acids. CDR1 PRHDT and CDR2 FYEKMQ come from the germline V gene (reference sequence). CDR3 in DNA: TGTGCCAGCAGCCTGGCTCGGACAGGGGGGGGCGCTTTCTTT. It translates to CASSLARTGGGAFF.

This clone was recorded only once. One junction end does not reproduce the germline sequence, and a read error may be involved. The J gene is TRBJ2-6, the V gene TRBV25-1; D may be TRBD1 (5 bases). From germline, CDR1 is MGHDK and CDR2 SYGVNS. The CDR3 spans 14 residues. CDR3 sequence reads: CASSSVSGANGLTF. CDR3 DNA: TGTGCCAGTTCGAGTGTCTCTGGGGCCAACGGCCTGACCTTC.

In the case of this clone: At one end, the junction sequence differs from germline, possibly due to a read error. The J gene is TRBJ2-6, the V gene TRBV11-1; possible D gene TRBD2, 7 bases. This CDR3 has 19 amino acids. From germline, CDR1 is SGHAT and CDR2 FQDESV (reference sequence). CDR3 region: CASSLGSRGAGRGANGLTF. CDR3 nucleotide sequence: TGTGCCAGCAGCCTAGGGTCTCGGGGGGCTGGACGGGGGGCCAACGGCCTGACTTTC.

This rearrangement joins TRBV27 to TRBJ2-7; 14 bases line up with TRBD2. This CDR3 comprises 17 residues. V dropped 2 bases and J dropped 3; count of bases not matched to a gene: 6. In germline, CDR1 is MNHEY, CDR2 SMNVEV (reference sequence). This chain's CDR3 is CASSLVAGLAGVYEQYF. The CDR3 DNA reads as TGTGCCAGCAGTTTAGTAGCGGGACTAGCGGGGGTCTACGAGCAGTACTTC.